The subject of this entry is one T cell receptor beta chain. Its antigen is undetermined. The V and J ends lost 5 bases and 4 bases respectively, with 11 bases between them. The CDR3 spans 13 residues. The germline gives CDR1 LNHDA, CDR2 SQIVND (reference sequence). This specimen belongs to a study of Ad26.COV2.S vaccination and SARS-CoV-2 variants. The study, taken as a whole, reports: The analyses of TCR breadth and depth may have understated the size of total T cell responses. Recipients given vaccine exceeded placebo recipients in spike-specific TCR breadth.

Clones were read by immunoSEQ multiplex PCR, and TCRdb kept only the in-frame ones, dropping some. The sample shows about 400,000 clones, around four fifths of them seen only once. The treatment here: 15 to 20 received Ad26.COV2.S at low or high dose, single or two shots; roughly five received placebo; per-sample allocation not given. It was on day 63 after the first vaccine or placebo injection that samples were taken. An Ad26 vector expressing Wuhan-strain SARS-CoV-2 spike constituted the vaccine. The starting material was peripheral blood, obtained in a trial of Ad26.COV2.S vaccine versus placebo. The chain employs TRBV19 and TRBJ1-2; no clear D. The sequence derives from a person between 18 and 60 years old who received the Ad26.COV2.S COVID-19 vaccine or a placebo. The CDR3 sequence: CASSVQGSYGYTF. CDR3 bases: TGTGCCAGTAGTGTCCAAGGGAGCTATGGCTACACCTTC.